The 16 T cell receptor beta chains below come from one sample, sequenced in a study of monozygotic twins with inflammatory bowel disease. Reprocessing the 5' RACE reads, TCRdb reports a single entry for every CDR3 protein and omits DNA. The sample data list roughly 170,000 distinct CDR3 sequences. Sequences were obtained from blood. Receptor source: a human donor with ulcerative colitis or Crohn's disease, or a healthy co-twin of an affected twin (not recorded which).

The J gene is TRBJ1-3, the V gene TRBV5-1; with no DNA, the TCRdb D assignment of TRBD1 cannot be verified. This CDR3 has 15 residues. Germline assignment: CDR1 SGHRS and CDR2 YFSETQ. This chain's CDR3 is CASSPGHPEGNTIYF. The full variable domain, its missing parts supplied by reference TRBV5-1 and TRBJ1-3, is KAGVTQTPRYLIKTRGQQVTLSCSPISGHRSVSWYQQTPGQGLQFLFEYFSETQRNKGNFPGRFSGRQFSNSRSEMNVSTLELGDSALYLCASSPGHPEGNTIYFGEGSWLTVV.

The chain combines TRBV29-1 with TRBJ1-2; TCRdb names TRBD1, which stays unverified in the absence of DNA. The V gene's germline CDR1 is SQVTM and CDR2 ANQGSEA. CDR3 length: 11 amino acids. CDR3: CSGFGGGGYTF.

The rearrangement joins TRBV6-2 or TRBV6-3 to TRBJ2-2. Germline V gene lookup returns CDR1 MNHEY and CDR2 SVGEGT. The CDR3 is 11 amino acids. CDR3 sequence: CASSIYGELFF.

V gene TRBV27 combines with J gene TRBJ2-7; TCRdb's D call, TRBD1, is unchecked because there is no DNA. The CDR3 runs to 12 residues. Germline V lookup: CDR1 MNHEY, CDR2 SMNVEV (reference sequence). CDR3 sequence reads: CASRDSTYEQYF.

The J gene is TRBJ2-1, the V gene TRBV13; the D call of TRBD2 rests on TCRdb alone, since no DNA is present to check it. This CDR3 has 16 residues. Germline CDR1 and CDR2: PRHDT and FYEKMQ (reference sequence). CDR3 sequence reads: CASSVGWGTDLNEQFF. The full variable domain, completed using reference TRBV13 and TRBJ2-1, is AAGVIQSPRHLIKEKRETATLKCYPIPRHDTVYWYQQGPGQDPQFLISFYEKMQSDKGSIPDRFSAQQFSDYHSELNMSSLELGDSALYFCASSVGWGTDLNEQFFGPGTRLTVL.

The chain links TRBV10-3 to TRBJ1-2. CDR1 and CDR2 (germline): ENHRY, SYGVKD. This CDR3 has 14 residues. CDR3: CAIRRGSTNVGYTF.

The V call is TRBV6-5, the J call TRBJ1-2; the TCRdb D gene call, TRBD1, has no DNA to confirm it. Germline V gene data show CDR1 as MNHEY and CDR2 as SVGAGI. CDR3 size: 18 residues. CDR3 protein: CASSLTPHAQGAAKGYTF.

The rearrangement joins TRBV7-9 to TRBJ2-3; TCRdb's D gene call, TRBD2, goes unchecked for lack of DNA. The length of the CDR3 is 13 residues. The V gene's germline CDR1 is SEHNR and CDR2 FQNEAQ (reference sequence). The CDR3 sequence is CASSLAREGTQYF.

The CDR3 sequence: CSAKGGFRTDTQYF. The chain employs TRBV20-1 and TRBJ2-3; checking the TCRdb D call of TRBD1 is not possible without DNA. Per the germline V gene, CDR1 is DFQATT and CDR2 is SNEGSKA (reference sequence). The CDR3 totals 14 residues.

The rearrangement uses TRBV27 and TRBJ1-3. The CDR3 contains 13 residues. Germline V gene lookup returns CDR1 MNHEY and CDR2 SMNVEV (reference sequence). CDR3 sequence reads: CASSSTVGNTIYF.

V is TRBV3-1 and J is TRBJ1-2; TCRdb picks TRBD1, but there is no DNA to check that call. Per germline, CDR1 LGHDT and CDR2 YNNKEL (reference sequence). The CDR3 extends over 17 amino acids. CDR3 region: CASSLQPGSSDQTGYTF.

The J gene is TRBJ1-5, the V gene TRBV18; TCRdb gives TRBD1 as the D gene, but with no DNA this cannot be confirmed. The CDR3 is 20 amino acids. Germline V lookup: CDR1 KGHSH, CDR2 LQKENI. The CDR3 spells CASSPRPIGTGVRSNQPQHF.

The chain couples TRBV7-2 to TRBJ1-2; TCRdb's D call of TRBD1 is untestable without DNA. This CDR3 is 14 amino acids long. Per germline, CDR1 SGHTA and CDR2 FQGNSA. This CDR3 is CASSLVGGAHGYTF.

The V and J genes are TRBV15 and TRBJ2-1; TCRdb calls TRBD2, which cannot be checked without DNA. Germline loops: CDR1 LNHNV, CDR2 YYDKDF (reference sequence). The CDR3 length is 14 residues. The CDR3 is CATSPISGYNEQFF.

CDR3: CATSREYSWLLEDTQYF. V usage is TRBV15 and J usage is TRBJ2-3. Germline CDR1 LNHNV, CDR2 YYDKDF (reference sequence). CDR3 length equals 17 residues.

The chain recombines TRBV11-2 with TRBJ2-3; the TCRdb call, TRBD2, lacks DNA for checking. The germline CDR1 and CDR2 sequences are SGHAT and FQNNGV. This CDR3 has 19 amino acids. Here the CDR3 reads CASSPTWASGRTSTDTQYF.